Shown below are 24 T cell receptor delta chains from a single sample sequenced in a study of gamma-delta T cells after stem cell transplantation. TCRdb fed the RT-PCR reads to CATT. This sample carries hundreds of delta-chain clones, about 1.5% of them seen once, and the ten largest clones take over 60%. What was sequenced was gamma-delta T cells. These receptors all come from a human donor. It is not recorded whose cells these are; they may come from a transplant donor.

As for this clone: A far more abundant clone sits one base away, making this likely a read error. Other nucleotide sequences in the sample specify the same CDR3. The chain is built from TRDV2 and TRDJ1; the D gene is possibly TRDD3 (6 bases). Trimming stripped 0 bases from V and 5 bases from J, with 21 bases between. Germline V gene sequence: CDR1 GEAIGNYY, CDR2 EKD. CDR3 size: 17 residues. The CDR3 is CACDTVVRGSSTDKLIF. The CDR3 DNA is TGTGCCTGTGACACCGTCGTTAGGGGATCCAGCACTGATAAACTCATCTTT.

Turning to this clone: TCRdb's listed protein matches a much larger clone and diverges from this DNA's translation at residue 20, likely through a read error; the protein shown comes from the DNA. This chain joins TRDV2 and TRDJ1; 7 nucleotides line up with TRDD3. CDR3 size: 22 residues. Germline V gene lookup returns CDR1 GEAIGNYY and CDR2 EKD. The CDR3 region is CACDTYWGDESDSLARFDKPIF. CDR3 bases: TGTGCCTGTGACACGTACTGGGGTGATGAGTCGGATTCGCTAGCTCGCTTCGATAAACCCATCTTT.

The table lists this clone with many counts. The CDR3 nucleotides read TGTGCCTTTAGTCCTACTGGGGGACGTCCTACCGATAAACTCATCTTT. Protein product: CAFSPTGGRPTDKLIF. The chain recombines TRDV3 with TRDJ1, with 9 bases that match TRDD3. Trimming cost V 0 bases and J 2 bases; bases outside gene matches: 10. CDR1 TVYSNPD and CDR2 GDNSRS come from the germline V gene (reference sequence). The CDR3 runs to 16 residues.

This chain links TRDV2 with TRDJ1; 9 nucleotides align to TRDD3. V lost 1 base to trimming and J lost 0 bases; unmatched junction nucleotides: 8. The CDR3 consists of 17 residues. CDR1 and CDR2 (germline): GEAIGNYY, EKD. The CDR3 sequence is CACDTLGDREDTDKLIF. The CDR3 DNA reads as TGTGCCTGTGACACTCTGGGGGATCGGGAGGACACCGATAAACTCATCTTT.

This clone was seen a few times. The translation of this DNA and the TCRdb protein of a much larger clone differ at residue 3, probably owing to a read error; the protein shown here is translated from the DNA. The rearrangement joins TRDV2 to TRDJ1; TRDD3 aligns across 8 bases. The CDR3 runs to 18 residues. The germline V gene encodes CDR1 GEAIGNYY and CDR2 EKD. This chain's CDR3 is CARDPVTGGLEYTDKLIF. The CDR3 DNA follows: TGTGCCCGTGACCCCGTTACTGGGGGTCTGGAGTACACCGATAAACTCATCTTT.

This clone was counted a few times. A far larger clone is a single base away, which makes a read error likely. The chain combines TRDV2 with TRDJ3; D is possibly TRDD2 (6 bases). From germline, CDR1 is GEAIGNYY and CDR2 EKD. The CDR3 is 21 amino acids. The CDR3 DNA sequence: TGTGCCTGTGACACCGTAAGAGGCCCTTCCCAATCTACCTGGGACACCCGACAGGTGTTTTTC. It codes for CACDTVRGPSQSTWDTRQVFF.

Comment on this clone: A far larger clone is off by one base, so a read error is likely. Other nucleotide sequences in the sample specify the same CDR3. The rearrangement joins TRDV2 to TRDJ1, with 13 bases fitting TRDD3. Germline values: CDR1 GEAIGNYY, CDR2 EKD. The CDR3 is made up of 18 amino acids. In nucleotides, the CDR3 is TGTGCCTGTGACACCGTACCACTGGGGGATACGAACACCGATAAGCTCATCTTT. Translated, it gives CACDTVPLGDTNTDKLIF.

This clone is medium-sized by share. One base separates it from a far larger clone, so it is likely a read error. Other DNA sequences of this sample code for an identical CDR3. The chain carries TRDV2 and TRDJ1; tentatively, D is TRDD3 (6 bases). Germline V gene sequence: CDR1 GEAIGNYY, CDR2 EKD. This CDR3 comprises 17 residues. Here the CDR3 reads CACDTVVRGSSTDKLIF. For the CDR3, the DNA is TGTGCCTGCGACACCGTCGTTAGGGGATCCAGCACCGATAAACTCATCTTT.

With regard to this clone: At one end the junction does not follow the germline gene, possibly because of a read error. This chain connects TRDV2 to TRDJ2; unclear D gene. Germline CDR1 is GEAIGNYY and CDR2 is EKD. This CDR3 is built from 18 residues. In nucleotides, the CDR3 is TGTGCCTGTGACCTCGTCGGGGTTGAGGCTACCAACAGAGCACAACTATTCTTT. Its protein product is CACDLVGVEATNRAQLFF.

Turning to this clone: This DNA's translation differs at residue 15 from TCRdb's protein, which comes from a much larger clone; a read error is likely, and the protein shown is translated from the DNA. V is TRDV2 and J is TRDJ1; 13 bases match TRDD3. The CDR3 extends over 17 amino acids. Germline CDR1 reads GEAIGNYY; CDR2 reads EKD. The CDR3, as DNA: TGTGCCTGTGAAAGACTCGTACTGGGGGATACGACCGATAAACCCATCTTT. It translates to CACERLVLGDTTDKPIF.

With respect to this clone: The mismatch at residue 14 between this DNA's translation and the TCRdb protein of a much larger clone likely reflects a read error; the protein shown is translated from the DNA. This rearrangement joins TRDV2 to TRDJ3; 12 bases map to TRDD3. The germline V gene encodes CDR1 GEAIGNYY and CDR2 EKD. The CDR3 is made up of 20 amino acids. The CDR3 coding sequence is TGTGCCTGTGACCGTACTGGGGGATACTCGAGCTCCTGGGGCACCCGACAGATGTTTTTC. Amino acids: CACDRTGGYSSSWGTRQMFF.

This clone is judged medium-sized. The chain joins TRDV1 to TRDJ1; weak D call: TRDD3 (5 bases). CDR1 and CDR2 from the germline V gene are TSWWSYY and QGS. This CDR3 is 18 amino acids long. V lost 6 bases, J lost 2 bases, and 25 bases lay in between. The CDR3 region is CALGQGGFVLGCTDKLIF. For the CDR3, the DNA is TGTGCTCTTGGCCAAGGCGGGTTCGTGCTGGGCTGTACCGATAAACTCATCTTT.

There are a few counts of this clone. This sequence is one base from a far larger clone and is likely a read error. Different DNA sequences within this sample yield the same CDR3. The chain carries TRDV2 and TRDJ1, with 13 bases that match TRDD3. Germline V gives CDR1 GEAIGNYY, CDR2 EKD. CDR3 length equals 19 residues. CDR3 coding DNA: TGTGCCTGTGACACCTTACTGGGGGATACGCCTACGGGCACCGACAAACTCATCTTT. This encodes CACDTLLGDTPTGTDKLIF.

This clone has only a few counts. The protein held in TCRdb is that of a much larger clone and does not match this DNA's translation at residue 15, likely because of a read error; the protein shown is translated from the DNA. The rearrangement links TRDV2 to TRDJ3, with 9 positions matching TRDD3. The germline gives CDR1 GEAIGNYY, CDR2 EKD. This CDR3 is 19 amino acids long. Here the CDR3 DNA reads TGTGCCTGTTCGAAACTGGGGGAGCAGACCTCCTGGGACACCCAACAGATGTTTTTC. It specifies CACSKLGEQTSWDTQQMFF.

Worth noting for this clone: TCRdb's protein for this DNA is that of a much larger clone and differs from the translation at residue 4, likely a read error; the protein shown is the DNA translation. The chain has TRDV2 and TRDJ1, with D perhaps matching TRDD3 (6 bases). Germline V gives CDR1 GEAIGNYY, CDR2 EKD. The CDR3 contains 15 residues. The CDR3 coding sequence is TGTGCCTGTGTCACCGTAGGGGGACCCACCGATAAACTCATCTTT. Encoded protein: CACVTVGGPTDKLIF.

In the case of this clone: The TCRdb protein comes from a much larger clone and disagrees with this DNA's translation at residue 7, likely due to a read error; the protein given here is derived from the DNA. The chain joins TRDV2 to TRDJ1; the D gene is possibly TRDD3 (5 bases). The V gene lost 0 bases and the J gene lost 0 bases, with 22 bases spanning the gap. CDR1 and CDR2 (germline): GEAIGNYY, EKD. The CDR3 covers 19 residues. This chain's CDR3 is CACDTVPGTPGVYTDKLIF. The CDR3 nucleotides are TGTGCCTGTGACACCGTACCGGGGACCCCGGGGGTGTACACCGATAAACTCATCTTT.

This clone was detected only a few times. A far larger clone is one nucleotide away, so this likely arose from a read error. The V call is TRDV2, the J call TRDJ3; a weak D match, TRDD2 (6 bases). Trimming left V 0 bases short and J 5 bases short, with 25 bases between. The CDR3 sequence is 21 residues long. CDR1 and CDR2 (germline): GEAIGNYY, EKD. CDR3 DNA sequence: TGTGCCTGTGACACCGTAAGAGGCCCTTCCCAATCTACCGGGGACACCCGACAGATGTTTTTC. As protein: CACDTVRGPSQSTGDTRQMFF.

This clone was recorded many times. A far larger clone is just one base off, so this is likely a read error. The same CDR3 arises from other DNA sequences in this sample as well. V and J are TRDV2 and TRDJ1; 13 bases map to TRDD3. Germline assignment: CDR1 GEAIGNYY and CDR2 EKD. The CDR3 runs 19 residues. With V trimmed by 0 bases and J by 1 base, 10 bases remained unmatched. This CDR3 is CACDTLLGDTPTGTDKLIF. DNA of the CDR3: TGTGCCTGTGACACCTTACTGGGGGATACGCCCACGGGCACCGATAAACTCATCTTT.

This clone was detected only a few times. One base separates it from a far larger clone, so it is likely a read error. This chain joins TRDV1 and TRDJ2; TRDD3 agrees at 11 bases. The CDR3 is 21 residues long. Germline loops: CDR1 TSWWSYY, CDR2 QGS. V dropped 4 bases and J dropped 6; count of bases not matched to a gene: 22. CDR3 in DNA: TGTGCTCTTGGGGGAAAGCTACTTGCTGGGGGATACAAGCAGAAGGCAGCACAACTCTTCTTT. Translated: CALGGKLLAGGYKQKAAQLFF.

By sample fraction, this clone is medium-sized. This likely traces to a read error, being one base from a far larger clone. The gene calls are TRDV1 and TRDJ1, with 11 bases fitting TRDD3. Looked up from germline, CDR1 is TSWWSYY and CDR2 is QGS. The trim removed 4 bases at V and 0 bases at J, leaving 28 bases unmatched. The CDR3 totals 24 residues. The CDR3 here is CALGGDGPPLIWGILGPYTDKLIF. DNA of the CDR3: TGTGCTCTTGGGGGAGACGGCCCCCCTCTGATCTGGGGGATACTTGGGCCTTACACCGATAAACTCATCTTT.

The table lists this clone with a few counts. The protein recorded in TCRdb matches a much larger clone and deviates from this DNA's translation at residue 8, suggesting a read error; the protein here is obtained by translating the DNA. The chain couples TRDV2 to TRDJ1; D is possibly TRDD3 (5 bases). The germline V gene has CDR1 GEAIGNYY and CDR2 EKD. There are 17 residues in the CDR3. V lost 0 bases and J lost 6, with 22 bases in between. CDR3 sequence: CACDTVVEDKNGHKLIF. CDR3 DNA: TGTGCCTGTGACACCGTTGTTGAGGATAAAAATGGCCATAAACTCATCTTT.

This clone is medium-sized. J is TRDJ1 and V is TRDV1; TRDD3 aligns across 9 bases. This CDR3 is 20 amino acids long. Trimming took 1 base from V and 0 from J; bases not matched to a gene: 15. Germline V lookup: CDR1 TSWWSYY, CDR2 QGS. The CDR3 is CALGEPPWGWGIEDTDKLIF. The CDR3 nucleotides read TGTGCTCTTGGGGAACCTCCCTGGGGGTGGGGGATAGAGGACACCGATAAACTCATCTTT.

A remark on this clone: A far bigger clonotype differs at one base, so this is likely a read error. This rearrangement joins TRDV1 to TRDJ2; D possibly matches TRDD2 or TRDD3 (6 bases each). Germline V lookup: CDR1 TSWWSYY, CDR2 QGS. The CDR3 is 25 amino acids. The CDR3 nucleotides are TGTGCTCCTGGGGAAAATCCTACTAAGACTGTCCTAATTCTAGGATACCGCCTTTTGACAGCACAACTCTTCTTT. Residues: CAPGENPTKTVLILGYRLLTAQLFF.

The table lists this clone with a few counts. TCRdb's listed protein matches a much larger clone and diverges from this DNA's translation at residue 10, likely through a read error; the protein shown comes from the DNA. The chain joins TRDV2 to TRDJ1, with 8 bases matching TRDD3. The CDR3 runs 18 residues. The trim removed 3 bases at V and 0 bases at J, leaving 14 bases unmatched. Germline CDR1 GEAIGNYY, CDR2 EKD. The CDR3 is CACDSMGDGSVYTDKLIF. The CDR3 nucleotides are TGTGCCTGTGACTCTATGGGGGATGGCAGCGTGTACACCGATAAACTCATCTTT.